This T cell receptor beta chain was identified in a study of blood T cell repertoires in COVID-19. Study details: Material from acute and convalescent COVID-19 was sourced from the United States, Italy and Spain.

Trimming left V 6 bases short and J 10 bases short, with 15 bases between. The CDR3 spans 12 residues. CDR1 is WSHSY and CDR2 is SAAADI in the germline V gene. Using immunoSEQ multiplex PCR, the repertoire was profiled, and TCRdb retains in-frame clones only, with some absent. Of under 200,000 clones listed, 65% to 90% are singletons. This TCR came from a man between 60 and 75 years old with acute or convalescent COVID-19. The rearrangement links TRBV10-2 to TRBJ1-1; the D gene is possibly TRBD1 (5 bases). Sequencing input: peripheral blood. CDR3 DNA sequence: TGCGCCAGCAGACAGGTCTCCGTGGGAGCTTTCTTT. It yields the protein CASRQVSVGAFF.